This T cell receptor beta chain originates from a study of CD8+CD57+ T cells in acquired aplastic anemia. CDR1 and CDR2 from the germline V gene are MGHDK and SYGVNS. J was trimmed by 10 bases and V by 4 bases; bases with no gene match: 3. The CDR3 is 13 amino acids. Both TCR beta VDJ combination and CDR3 sequence profiling were carried out. Genomic DNA was the template for this profiling. TCRdb re-called the reads with MiXCR, one entry per CDR3 protein. The sample contains 160,000 or so distinct CDR3 sequences, less than 60% of which appear only once. Patients chosen for sequencing had CD8+CD57+ cells that had expanded, as shown by flow cytometry. Diagnosis of severe acquired aplastic anemia applied to all patients. Each patient gave a blood sample that was collected before any therapy had been received. A remark on this clonotype: What it binds is not known.

Findings and caveats of the study: In common between the patients and the controls were some 29 CD8+ CDR3 sequences.

The specimen sequenced was sorted CD4+, CD8+, or CD8+CD57+ T cells (not recorded which) from PBMCs. This chain uses TRBV25-1 with TRBJ1-6; 8 bases match TRBD1. This TCR was recovered from a human donor with aplastic anemia. The CDR3 DNA is TGTGCCAGCAGTGGGACAGGGCGGTCACCCCTCCACTTT. It specifies CASSGTGRSPLHF. Looking up the rest from reference TRBV25-1 and TRBJ1-6 gives the full variable domain: EADIYQTPRYLVIGTGKKITLECSQTMGHDKMYWYQQDPGMELHLIHYSYGVNSTEKGDLSSESTVSRIRTEHFPLTLESARPSHTSQYLCASSGTGRSPLHFGNGTRLTVT.